Following are 15 T cell receptor beta chains from one sample sequenced in a study of cytotoxic CD8 clonotypes in ibrutinib-treated CLL. The protocol was immunoSEQ multiplex PCR, while the TCRdb copy is restricted to in-frame clones and leaves out a portion. The sample lists about 70,000 clones; roughly nine tenths were seen once. This material consisted of PBMCs, taken after 12 months of ibrutinib treatment. These receptors were taken from a human donor with chronic lymphocytic leukemia.

The V call is TRBV6-8, the J call TRBJ2-7; D possibly uses TRBD1 or TRBD2 (5 bases each). V lost 6 bases to trimming and J lost 2 bases, with 14 bases between them. The CDR3 is 14 amino acids. The germline CDR1 and CDR2 sequences are MNHGY and SAAAGT. CDR3 sequence: CASSPRGEPYEQYF. The CDR3 DNA reads as TGTGCCAGCAGCCCTCGGGGCGAGCCCTACGAGCAGTACTTC.

The CDR3 region is CASSLGNSGTYEQYF. The CDR3 coding sequence is TGTGCCAGCAGCTTGGGAAATAGCGGAACCTACGAGCAGTACTTC. The chain couples TRBV5-5 to TRBJ2-7; D possibly corresponds to TRBD2 (6 bases). Trimming stripped 0 bases from V and 2 bases from J, with 12 bases between. Per germline, CDR1 SGHKS and CDR2 YYEKEE (reference sequence). The CDR3 consists of 15 residues.

This CDR3 is CAISELEGYEQYF. DNA for the CDR3: TGTGCCATCAGTGAGTTGGAGGGCTACGAGCAGTACTTC. The chain carries TRBV10-3 and TRBJ2-7; possible D gene TRBD2, 6 bases. Germline V CDR1 and CDR2: ENHRY, SYGVKD. The CDR3 is 13 amino acids. V was clipped by 1 base and J by 3 bases, with 7 bases between them.

V is TRBV25-1 and J is TRBJ1-1, with D possibly matching TRBD1 (5 bases). CDR3 length equals 15 residues. Trimming took 1 base from V and 3 from J, leaving 12 bases between them. Germline V gene data show CDR1 as MGHDK and CDR2 as SYGVNS. The CDR3 DNA reads as TGTGCCAGCAGTGAATGGGAAGGGGCGTACACTGAAGCTTTCTTT. It specifies CASSEWEGAYTEAFF.

The chain carries TRBV15 and TRBJ2-3, with D possibly being TRBD2 (5 bases). Between the trimmed V and J ends, which lost 2 bases and 0 bases, there was a span of 6 bases. From germline, CDR1 is LNHNV and CDR2 YYDKDF (reference sequence). The CDR3 covers 14 residues. The CDR3 nucleotides read TGTGCCACCAGCAGAAGGACTAGCACAGATACGCAGTATTTT. It codes for CATSRRTSTDTQYF.

The genes are TRBV9 and TRBJ1-1; D perhaps matches TRBD1 (5 bases). V was clipped by 4 bases and J by 0 bases, with 13 bases between them. The CDR3 is 15 amino acids. Germline-derived CDR1 and CDR2 are SGDLS and YYNGEE. CDR3 nucleotides: TGTGCCAGCAGCAGAGCTGGGGGGGTGAACACTGAAGCTTTCTTT. Its protein is CASSRAGGVNTEAFF.

The chain uses TRBV5-1 and TRBJ2-1, with 8 nucleotides matching TRBD2. The ends lost 2 bases at V and 6 bases at J; junction bases unmatched: 4. This CDR3 has 14 residues. CDR1 is SGHRS and CDR2 is YFSETQ in the germline V gene. The CDR3 region is CASSLTTSGNEQFF. The CDR3 DNA follows: TGCGCCAGCAGCTTAACCACTAGCGGCAATGAGCAGTTCTTC.

This clone occurred a few times. The chain couples TRBV19 to TRBJ2-6; 7 bases are shared with TRBD1. The junction had 8 bases not matched to a gene; V was cut back by 5 bases and J by 16 bases. Germline loops: CDR1 LNHDA, CDR2 SQIVND (reference sequence). The CDR3 length is 12 residues. The DNA for the CDR3 is TGTGCCAGTAGTCCGTATCGACAGGGACTGACTTTC. It yields the protein CASSPYRQGLTF. Variable domain in full (rest from reference TRBV19 and TRBJ2-6): DGGITQSPKYLFRKEGQNVTLSCEQNLNHDAMYWYRQDPGQGLRLIYYSQIVNDFQKGDIAEGYSVSREKKESFPLTVTSAQKNPTAFYLCASSPYRQGLTFGAGSRLTVL.

This clone occurred once. The chain carries TRBV14 and TRBJ2-3; D is unclear. The CDR3 totals 20 residues. The V end lost 0 bases, the J end lost 1 base, and 23 bases lay between the germline ends. Germline-derived CDR1 and CDR2 are SGHDN and FVKESK. Here the CDR3 DNA reads TGTGCCAGCAGCCAAGAGAGCGATGGCTGGCGGAGTTCGGGCACAGATACGCAGTATTTT. Protein: CASSQESDGWRSSGTDTQYF. The full variable domain, rest sourced from reference TRBV14 and TRBJ2-3, is EAGVTQFPSHSVIEKGQTVTLRCDPISGHDNLYWYRRVMGKEIKFLLHFVKESKQDESGMPNNRFLAERTGGTYSTLKVQPAELEDSGVYFCASSQESDGWRSSGTDTQYFGPGTRLTVL.

DNA for the CDR3: TGTGCCAGCAGGCACGGACAGGGGCCCTCTTCCCAGCATTTT. Amino acids: CASRHGQGPSSQHF. The V gene is TRBV6-5, the J gene TRBJ1-5; 9 bases agree with TRBD1. Germline CDR1 is MNHEY and CDR2 is SVGAGI. V lost 6 bases to trimming and J lost 11 bases; unmatched junction nucleotides: 11. CDR3 length: 14 amino acids.

The genes are TRBV7-9 and TRBJ2-1; 7 bases agree with TRBD2. Per germline, CDR1 SEHNR and CDR2 FQNEAQ (reference sequence). This CDR3 comprises 16 residues. Trimming took 3 bases from V and 9 from J; bases not matched to a gene: 14. CDR3 loop: CASSFPVGREWAEQFF. The CDR3 DNA sequence: TGTGCCAGCAGCTTTCCTGTGGGGCGGGAGTGGGCTGAGCAGTTCTTC.

J is TRBJ1-2 and V is TRBV4-2, with a tentative D call TRBD1 (6 bases). The V end was cut by 1 base, the J end by 7 bases, with 16 bases between. The CDR3 consists of 15 residues. Germline-derived CDR1 and CDR2 are LGHNA and YNFKEQ. CDR3 region: CASSQGPIGQTGYTF. The CDR3 DNA follows: TGTGCCAGCAGCCAAGGCCCGATAGGACAGACTGGCTACACCTTC.

This clone was observed a few times. The chain carries TRBV6-6 and TRBJ2-7, with TRBD2 matching 12 bases. Germline V CDR1 and CDR2: MNHNY, SVGAGI (reference sequence). The CDR3 is 16 amino acids. V was pared by 0 bases and J by 4 bases, with 4 bases of the junction left unmatched. The CDR3 sequence is CASSYSSSGGEYEQYF. The CDR3 nucleotides read TGTGCCAGCAGTTACTCTTCTAGCGGGGGGGAGTACGAGCAGTACTTC.

This chain connects TRBV18 to TRBJ2-1, with D perhaps given as TRBD1 or TRBD2 (5 bases each). Per the germline V gene, CDR1 is KGHSH and CDR2 is LQKENI. The CDR3 sequence is 11 residues long. V was trimmed by 3 bases and J by 15 bases, leaving 12 bases between them. This CDR3 is CASSPGVHPFF. DNA of the CDR3: TGTGCCAGCTCACCGGGGGTTCATCCGTTCTTC. Full variable domain (outside the CDR3, taken from reference TRBV18 and TRBJ2-1): NAGVMQNPRHLVRRRGQEARLRCSPMKGHSHVYWYRQLPEEGLKFMVYLQKENIIDESGMPKERFSAEFPKEGPSILRIQQVVRGDSAAYFCASSPGVHPFFGPGTRLTVL.

The chain links TRBV5-1 to TRBJ1-4, with D possibly matching TRBD1 (5 bases). CDR1 and CDR2 (germline): SGHRS, YFSETQ. This CDR3 region has 13 residues. The V end was cut by 7 bases, the J end by 7 bases, with 14 bases between. CDR3 bases: TGCGCCAGCGGGCCAGTCACAGGTGAAAAACTGTTTTTT. Its protein is CASGPVTGEKLFF. Looking up the rest from reference TRBV5-1 and TRBJ1-4 gives the full variable domain: KAGVTQTPRYLIKTRGQQVTLSCSPISGHRSVSWYQQTPGQGLQFLFEYFSETQRNKGNFPGRFSGRQFSNSRSEMNVSTLELGDSALYLCASGPVTGEKLFFGSGTQLSVL.